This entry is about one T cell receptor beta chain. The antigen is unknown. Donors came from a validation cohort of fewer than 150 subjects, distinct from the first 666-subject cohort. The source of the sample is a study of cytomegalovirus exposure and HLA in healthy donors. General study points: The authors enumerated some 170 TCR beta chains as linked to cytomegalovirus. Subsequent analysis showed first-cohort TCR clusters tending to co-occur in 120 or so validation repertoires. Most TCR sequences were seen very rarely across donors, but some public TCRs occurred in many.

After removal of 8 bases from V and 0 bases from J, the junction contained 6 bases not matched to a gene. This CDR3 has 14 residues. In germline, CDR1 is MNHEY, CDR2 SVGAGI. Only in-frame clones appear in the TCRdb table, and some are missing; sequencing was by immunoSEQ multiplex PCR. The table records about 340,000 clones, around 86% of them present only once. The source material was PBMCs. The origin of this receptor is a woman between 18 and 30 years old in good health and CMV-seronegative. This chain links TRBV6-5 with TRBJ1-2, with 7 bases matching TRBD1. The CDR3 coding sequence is TGTGCCAGCTCTAAGGGGGCAGCTAACTATGGCTACACCTTC. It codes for CASSKGAANYGYTF.